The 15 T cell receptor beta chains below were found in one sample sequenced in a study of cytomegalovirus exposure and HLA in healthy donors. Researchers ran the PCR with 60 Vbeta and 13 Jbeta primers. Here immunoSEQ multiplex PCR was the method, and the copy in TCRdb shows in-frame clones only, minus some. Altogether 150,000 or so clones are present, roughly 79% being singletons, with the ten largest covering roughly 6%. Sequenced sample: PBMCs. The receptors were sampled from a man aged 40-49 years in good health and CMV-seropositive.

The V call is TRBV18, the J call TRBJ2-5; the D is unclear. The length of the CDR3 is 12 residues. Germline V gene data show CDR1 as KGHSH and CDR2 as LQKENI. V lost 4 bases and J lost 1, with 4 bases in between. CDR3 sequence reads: CASSRGQETQYF. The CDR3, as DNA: TGTGCCAGCTCACGAGGCCAAGAGACCCAGTACTTC.

Written as DNA, the CDR3 is TGCAGCGCCAGAGGACTAGCGGGAGGCAATGAGCAGTTCTTC. Translation: CSARGLAGGNEQFF. The chain is built from TRBV29-1 and TRBJ2-1; TRBD2 matches 14 bases. This CDR3 has 14 residues. The ends lost 7 bases at V and 6 bases at J; junction bases unmatched: 5. Per the germline V gene, CDR1 is SQVTM and CDR2 is ANQGSEA.

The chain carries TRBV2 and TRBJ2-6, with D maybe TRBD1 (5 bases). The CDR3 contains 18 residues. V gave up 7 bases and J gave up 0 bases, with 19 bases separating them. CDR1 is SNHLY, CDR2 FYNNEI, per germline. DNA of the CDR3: TGTGCCAGCATCCCATCTCTGGGGCAGGGCTCTGGGGCCAACGTCCTGACTTTC. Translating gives CASIPSLGQGSGANVLTF.

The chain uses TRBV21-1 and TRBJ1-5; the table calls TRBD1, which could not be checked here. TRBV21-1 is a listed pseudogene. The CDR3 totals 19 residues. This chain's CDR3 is CASSKGPDREVISNQPQHF. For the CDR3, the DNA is TGTGCCAGCAGCAAAGGTCCGGACAGGGAAGTAATTAGCAATCAGCCCCAGCATTTT.

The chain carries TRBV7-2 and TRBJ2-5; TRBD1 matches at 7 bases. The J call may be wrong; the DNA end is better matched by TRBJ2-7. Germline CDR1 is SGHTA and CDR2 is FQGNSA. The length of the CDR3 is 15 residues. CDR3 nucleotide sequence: TGTGCCAGCAGCTCTACAACGGGACAGCCCTACGAGCAGTACTTC. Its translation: CASSSTTGQPYEQYF.

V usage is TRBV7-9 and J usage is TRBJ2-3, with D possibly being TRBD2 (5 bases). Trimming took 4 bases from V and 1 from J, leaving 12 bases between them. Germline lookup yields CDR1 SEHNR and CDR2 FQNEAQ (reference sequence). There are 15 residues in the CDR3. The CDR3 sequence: CASSSSSSGTDTQYF. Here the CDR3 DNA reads TGTGCCAGCAGCTCTAGCAGCTCTGGCACAGATACGCAGTATTTT.

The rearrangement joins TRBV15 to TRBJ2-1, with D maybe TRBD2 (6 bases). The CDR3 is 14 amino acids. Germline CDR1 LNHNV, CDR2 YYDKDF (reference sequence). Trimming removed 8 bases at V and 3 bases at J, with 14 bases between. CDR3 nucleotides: TGTGCCACCGGGGACGGGGGTGGCTACAATGAGCAGTTCTTC. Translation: CATGDGGGYNEQFF. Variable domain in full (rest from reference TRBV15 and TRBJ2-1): DAMVIQNPRYQVTQFGKPVTLSCSQTLNHNVMYWYQQKSSQAPKLLFHYYDKDFNNEADTPDNFQSRRPNTSFCFLDIRSPGLGDTAMYLCATGDGGGYNEQFFGPGTRLTVL.

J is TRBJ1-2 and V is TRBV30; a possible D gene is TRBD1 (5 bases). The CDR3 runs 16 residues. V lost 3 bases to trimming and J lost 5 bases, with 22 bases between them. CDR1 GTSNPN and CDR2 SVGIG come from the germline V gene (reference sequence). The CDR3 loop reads CAWSRGGGRSSYGYTF. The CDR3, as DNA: TGTGCCTGGAGCCGTGGCGGGGGAAGGAGTAGTTATGGCTACACCTTC.

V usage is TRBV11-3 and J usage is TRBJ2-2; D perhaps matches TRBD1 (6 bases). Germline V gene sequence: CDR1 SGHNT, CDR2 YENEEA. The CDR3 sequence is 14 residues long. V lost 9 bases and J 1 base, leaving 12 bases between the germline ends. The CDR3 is CASTRDKNTGELFF. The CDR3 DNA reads TGTGCCAGTACCCGGGACAAGAACACCGGGGAGCTGTTTTTT.

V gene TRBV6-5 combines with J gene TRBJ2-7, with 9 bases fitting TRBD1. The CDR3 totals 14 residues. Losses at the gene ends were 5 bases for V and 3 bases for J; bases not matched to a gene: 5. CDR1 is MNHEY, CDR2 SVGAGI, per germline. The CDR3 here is CASSIRDRDYEQYF. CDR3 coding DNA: TGTGCCAGCAGTATCCGGGACAGGGACTACGAGCAGTACTTC.

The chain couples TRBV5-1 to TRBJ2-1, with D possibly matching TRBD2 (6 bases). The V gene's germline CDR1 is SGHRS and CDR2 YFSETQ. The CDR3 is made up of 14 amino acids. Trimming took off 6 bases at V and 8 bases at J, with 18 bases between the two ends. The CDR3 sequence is CASTGGRGWDEQFF. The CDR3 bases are TGCGCCAGCACTGGAGGCCGGGGGTGGGATGAGCAGTTCTTC.

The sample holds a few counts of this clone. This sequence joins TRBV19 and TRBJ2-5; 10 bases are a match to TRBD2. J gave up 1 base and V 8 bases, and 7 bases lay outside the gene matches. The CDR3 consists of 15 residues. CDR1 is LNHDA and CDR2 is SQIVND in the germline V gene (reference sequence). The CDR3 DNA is TGTGCCAGTGCTCGACTAGCGGGCGTCCAAGAGACCCAGTACTTC. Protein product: CASARLAGVQETQYF.

DNA for the CDR3: TGTGCCAGCAGCAAACAGGGTCAGGGGGTCTACAATGAGCAGTTCTTC. Its translation is CASSKQGQGVYNEQFF. V is TRBV7-3 and J is TRBJ2-1, with 7 nucleotides matching TRBD1. The CDR3 runs 16 residues. CDR1 and CDR2 from the germline V gene are SGHTA and FQGTGA. Unmatched junction bases numbered 10, after V lost 5 bases and J lost 3 bases.

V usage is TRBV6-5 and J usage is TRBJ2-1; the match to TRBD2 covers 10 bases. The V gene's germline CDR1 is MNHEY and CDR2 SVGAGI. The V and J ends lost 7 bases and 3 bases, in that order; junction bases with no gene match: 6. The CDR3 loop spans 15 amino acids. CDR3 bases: TGTGCCAGCAATATAGCGGGAGGAAGCTACAATGAGCAGTTCTTC. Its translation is CASNIAGGSYNEQFF.

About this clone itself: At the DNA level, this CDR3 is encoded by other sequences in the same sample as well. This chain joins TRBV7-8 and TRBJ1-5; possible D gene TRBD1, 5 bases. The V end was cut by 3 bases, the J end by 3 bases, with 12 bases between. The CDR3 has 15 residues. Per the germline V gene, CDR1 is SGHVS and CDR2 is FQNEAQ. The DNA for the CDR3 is TGTGCCAGCAGCTTTCTCCAGGGAAACAATCAGCCCCAGCATTTT. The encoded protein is CASSFLQGNNQPQHF.